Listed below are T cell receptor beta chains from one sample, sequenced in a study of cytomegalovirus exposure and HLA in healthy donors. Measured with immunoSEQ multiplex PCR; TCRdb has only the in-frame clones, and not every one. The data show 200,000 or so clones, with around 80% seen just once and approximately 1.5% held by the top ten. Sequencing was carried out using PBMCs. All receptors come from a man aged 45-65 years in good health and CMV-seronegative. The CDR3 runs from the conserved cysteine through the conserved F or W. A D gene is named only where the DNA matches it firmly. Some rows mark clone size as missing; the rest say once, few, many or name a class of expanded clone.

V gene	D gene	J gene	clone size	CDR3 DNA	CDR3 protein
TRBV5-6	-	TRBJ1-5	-	TGTGCCAGCAGCTTCGGTACAGGTCCTCAGCCCCAGCATTTT	CASSFGTGPQPQHF
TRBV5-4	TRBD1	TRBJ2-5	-	TGTGCCAGCACCCAGACAGGGGGACAAGAGACCCAGTACTTC	CASTQTGGQETQYF
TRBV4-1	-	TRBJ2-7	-	TGCGCCAGCAGCCAAGTGACAGGCTTATACGAGCAGTACTTC	CASSQVTGLYEQYF
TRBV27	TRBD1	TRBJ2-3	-	TGTGCCAGCGCTGACAGGGGCTGGACAGATACGCAGTATTTT	CASADRGWTDTQYF
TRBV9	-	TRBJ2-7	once	TGTGCCAGCAGCGTAGGATACGGGCGGGCTTACGAGCAGTACTTC	CASSVGYGRAYEQYF
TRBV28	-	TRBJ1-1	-	TGTGCCAGCAGTTTATGGGGGTTTGGGGAGCCGAACACTGAAGCTTTCTTT	CASSLWGFGEPNTEAFF
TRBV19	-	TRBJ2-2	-	TGTGCCAGTAGTGTGGACCGGGGCACCGGGGAGCTGTTTTTT	CASSVDRGTGELFF
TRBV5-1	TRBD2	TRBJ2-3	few	TGCGCCAGCAGGCCGACTAGCGGGACAGATACGCAGTATTTT	CASRPTSGTDTQYF
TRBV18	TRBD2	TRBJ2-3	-	TGTGCCAGCTCACAAGGGACTAGCGGGAGTCGGATCACAGATACGCAGTATTTT	CASSQGTSGSRITDTQYF
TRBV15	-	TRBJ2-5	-	TGTGCCACCAGCAGAGATACCGGGTCGGGGGAGACCCAGTACTTC	CATSRDTGSGETQYF
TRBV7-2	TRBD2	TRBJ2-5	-	TGTGCCAGCAGCCCCCGGACTAGCTTACGAGAGACCCAGTACTTC	CASSPRTSLRETQYF
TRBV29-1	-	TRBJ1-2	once	TGCAGCGTTGGAGGGGGAATGGATGGCTACACCTTC	CSVGGGMDGYTF
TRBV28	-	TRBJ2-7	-	TGTGCCAGCAGTCTCCAGGGAGGCGAGCAGTACTTC	CASSLQGGEQYF
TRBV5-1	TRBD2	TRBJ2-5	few	TGCGCCAGCAGGTCCGGGGGGGCGGAGACCCAGTACTTC	CASRSGGAETQYF
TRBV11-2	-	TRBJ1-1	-	TGTGCCAGCAGCTTAGCTTTGAGGACTGAAGCTTTCTTT	CASSLALRTEAFF
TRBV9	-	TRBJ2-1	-	TGTGCCAGCAGCAAAACGGGAAGTGAGCAGTTCTTC	CASSKTGSEQFF
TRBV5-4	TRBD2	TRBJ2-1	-	TGTGCCAGCAGCTCACAGAGTCGGGAGGGCAGGGAGCAGTTCTTC	CASSSQSREGREQFF
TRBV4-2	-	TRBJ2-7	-	TGTGCCAGCAGCCCTAGGGTCTTAGCGGACCCTAACGAGCAGTACTTC	CASSPRVLADPNEQYF
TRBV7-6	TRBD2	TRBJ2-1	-	TGTGCCAGCAGCTCAGCGGGACTCTACAATGAGCAGTTCTTC	CASSSAGLYNEQFF
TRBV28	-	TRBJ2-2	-	TGTGCCAGCAGTTTTCGGCGTGGAGGGACCGGGGAGCTGTTTTTT	CASSFRRGGTGELFF
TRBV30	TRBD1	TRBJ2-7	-	TGTGCCTGGAGTGTAGGGACAGGCGGCTACGAGCAGTACTTC	CAWSVGTGGYEQYF
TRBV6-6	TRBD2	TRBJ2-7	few	TGTGCCAGCAGCGGACTAGCGGGAGGGACCTACGAGCAGTACTTC	CASSGLAGGTYEQYF
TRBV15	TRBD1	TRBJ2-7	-	TGTGCCACCAGCCTGGACAGGGGTGACGAGCAGTACTTC	CATSLDRGDEQYF
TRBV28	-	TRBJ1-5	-	TGTGCCAGCAGTCCTTATATGGGCAGGGGAAGGAATCAGCCCCAGCATTTT	CASSPYMGRGRNQPQHF
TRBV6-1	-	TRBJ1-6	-	TGTGCCAGCAGTGAACTCCAAAACGGAGGGTTCTCCTATAATTCACCCCTCCACTTT	CASSELQNGGFSYNSPLHF